A single TCR beta chain is shown here with its context. Cells designated naive CD8 were CD45RO-negative and were positively selected for CCR7, with terminally differentiated effector memory CD45RA+ cells excluded. The CDR3 extends over 15 amino acids. Looked up from germline, CDR1 is SGHNT and CDR2 is YYREEE (reference sequence). Between the trimmed V and J ends, which lost 4 bases and 3 bases, there was a span of 17 bases. The sample belongs to a study of shared clonotypes between healthy human individuals. Study-level background: Three plates each covered CD4 naive and memory; CD8 naive two, CD8 memory one.

Method: immunoSEQ multiplex PCR; TCRdb's copy keeps in-frame clones and lacks some. The sample shows hundreds of thousands of clones, around 96% of them seen only once. This receptor was identified in a woman aged 25 to 45 in good health. The V call is TRBV5-4, the J call TRBJ2-7; tentative D call: TRBD1 (5 bases). Source material: naive CD8+ T cells sorted from blood. The CDR3 here is CASSPASGQGYEQYF. The CDR3 region has the DNA TGTGCCAGCAGCCCTGCCTCTGGGCAGGGCTACGAGCAGTACTTC.